This entry lists 32 T cell receptor beta chains sequenced from one sample in a study of T cell responses to AZD1222 COVID-19 vaccine. Only in-frame clones appear in the TCRdb table, and some are missing; sequencing was by immunoSEQ multiplex PCR. The table lists 98,000 or so clones, approximately 84% of them singletons, with approximately 15% in the top ten. This sample comprised peripheral blood, obtained 28 days after the second AZD1222 dose. All receptors come from an adult who received the AZD1222 COVID-19 vaccine.

The V and J genes are TRBV24-1 and TRBJ1-2; D might be TRBD1 (5 bases). This CDR3 spans 15 amino acids. The ends were cut back, 3 bases at V and 6 bases at J, with 16 bases in the middle. Looked up from germline, CDR1 is KGHDR and CDR2 is SFDVKD. This CDR3 is CATSDPRGGFNGYTF. CDR3 nucleotide sequence: TGTGCCACCAGTGATCCCCGGGGCGGATTCAATGGCTACACCTTC.

This clone appeared once. V and J are TRBV27 and TRBJ2-1, with TRBD2 matching over 9 bases. V trimming: 1 base; J trimming: 8 bases; junction bases outside the gene matches: 6. This CDR3 is built from 15 residues. Germline V gives CDR1 MNHEY, CDR2 SMNVEV (reference sequence). The CDR3 region is CASSLWLAGYDEQFF. CDR3 sequence (DNA): TGTGCCAGCAGTTTATGGCTAGCGGGGTACGATGAGCAGTTCTTC.

As DNA, the CDR3 is TGCGCCAGCACGGAGGGCAGATATTACGCGAACACTGAAGCTTTCTTT. It translates to CASTEGRYYANTEAFF. This chain uses TRBV5-1 with TRBJ1-1; D call uncertain. CDR3 length equals 16 residues. Germline values: CDR1 SGHRS, CDR2 YFSETQ. Deletions cut 6 bases from V and 1 base from J, with 19 bases between.

V usage is TRBV6-5 and J usage is TRBJ1-1, with a possible D match to TRBD1 (6 bases). V was cut by 7 bases and J by 3 bases, with 12 bases left in between. Germline V gene lookup returns CDR1 MNHEY and CDR2 SVGAGI. There are 13 residues in the CDR3. In nucleotides, the CDR3 is TGTGCCAGCAAGGATGGGACACACACTGAAGCTTTCTTT. Translated, it gives CASKDGTHTEAFF.

This clone was seen only once. This chain uses TRBV27 with TRBJ1-2, with 8 bases fitting TRBD1. CDR3 size: 17 residues. V shed 2 bases and J 8 bases; nucleotides not matched to a gene: 16. Germline values: CDR1 MNHEY, CDR2 SMNVEV (reference sequence). CDR3 residues: CASSLQNLDRGKDGYTF. As DNA, the CDR3 is TGTGCCAGCAGTTTACAAAACCTAGACAGGGGAAAGGACGGCTACACCTTC.

This clone showed up just once. The chain links TRBV13 to TRBJ1-5; possible D gene TRBD1, 5 bases. The germline V and J ends were trimmed by 0 bases and 1 base, with 7 bases remaining between them. Germline-derived CDR1 and CDR2 are PRHDT and FYEKMQ (reference sequence). The CDR3 covers 15 residues. CDR3 sequence: CASSLGQASNQPQHF. The CDR3 bases are TGTGCCAGCAGCTTAGGACAGGCGAGCAATCAGCCCCAGCATTTT.

This sequence joins TRBV10-3 and TRBJ1-2, with TRBD1 matching over 8 bases. Germline CDR1 ENHRY, CDR2 SYGVKD. After removal of 10 bases from V and 4 bases from J, the junction contained 11 bases not matched to a gene. This CDR3 comprises 14 residues. Here the CDR3 reads CATNAGGASYGYTF. CDR3 coding DNA: TGTGCCACCAACGCAGGGGGCGCTAGCTATGGCTACACCTTC.

The chain employs TRBV7-2 and TRBJ1-1; D gene ambiguous. The V end lost 1 base, the J end lost 7 bases, and 16 bases lay between the germline ends. Germline CDR1 SGHTA, CDR2 FQGNSA. The CDR3 covers 15 residues. The CDR3 DNA reads as TGTGCCAGCAGCTTAGGTTGGTTTGTAGCCTATGAAGCTTTCTTT. It specifies CASSLGWFVAYEAFF.

This sequence joins TRBV12-3 or TRBV12-4 and TRBJ2-3; D remains ambiguous. The V and J ends lost 7 bases and 6 bases respectively, with 11 bases between them. This CDR3 has 12 amino acids. CDR3 nucleotides: TGTGCCAGCAACCCAGGATTTGATACGCAGTATTTT. This translates into CASNPGFDTQYF.

In its sample, this clone was seen once. The chain joins TRBV12-3 or TRBV12-4 to TRBJ2-7, with D possibly being TRBD1 or TRBD2 (6 bases each). This CDR3 contains 13 residues. The V end was cut by 1 base, the J end by 6 bases, with 10 bases between. The chain's CDR3 is CASSLGGATEQYF. The CDR3 DNA reads TGTGCCAGCAGTTTAGGGGGGGCGACCGAGCAGTACTTC.

This clone has only one observation. The rearrangement links TRBV18 to TRBJ2-7; 7 nucleotides align to TRBD2. CDR1 and CDR2 (germline): KGHSH, LQKENI. V gave up 3 bases and J gave up 6 bases; unmatched junction bases: 5. The CDR3 totals 13 residues. The CDR3 DNA reads TGTGCCAGCTCACCGGCGGGGAGGGGCGAGCAGTACTTC. It is translated as CASSPAGRGEQYF.

This clone is a singleton in its sample. The rearrangement links TRBV9 to TRBJ1-1, with 8 bases identical to TRBD1. This CDR3 is built from 16 residues. Trimming removed 3 bases from V and 5 bases from J; junction bases left unmatched: 12. The germline V gene has CDR1 SGDLS and CDR2 YYNGEE. The CDR3 nucleotides read TGTGCCAGCAGCGGACGCGCAGGGGGCATCAGGACTGAAGCTTTCTTT. Amino acid sequence: CASSGRAGGIRTEAFF. The whole variable domain, filled in from reference TRBV9 and TRBJ1-1, reads DSGVTQTPKHLITATGQRVTLRCSPRSGDLSVYWYQQSLDQGLQFLIQYYNGEERAKGNILERFSAQQFPDLHSELNLSSLELGDSALYFCASSGRAGGIRTEAFFGQGTRLTVV.

This chain joins TRBV10-3 and TRBJ2-7; 7 bases are a match to TRBD2. The CDR3 sequence is 12 residues long. Germline V CDR1 and CDR2: ENHRY, SYGVKD. The V segment lost 4 bases and the J segment 6 bases; nucleotides outside the gene matches: 3. This CDR3 reads CAISGSSGEQYF. In DNA form, the CDR3 reads TGTGCCATCAGTGGGTCTAGCGGCGAGCAGTACTTC.

The chain uses TRBV9 and TRBJ2-1; D is undetermined. The CDR3 runs to 15 residues. CDR1 is SGDLS, CDR2 YYNGEE, per germline. V was trimmed by 6 bases and J by 7 bases, leaving 20 bases between them. The CDR3 loop is CASTRRLDSPNEQFF. CDR3 DNA sequence: TGTGCCAGCACCCGTCGCCTAGACTCTCCGAATGAGCAGTTCTTC.

This clone has only a few counts. Written as DNA, the CDR3 is TGTGCCAGCAGCTTAAGGGGGGACCCAGGATTTGATGAGCAGTTCTTC. Its translation: CASSLRGDPGFDEQFF. The V call is TRBV7-3, the J call TRBJ2-1; tentative D call: TRBD2 (6 bases). CDR1 is SGHTA, CDR2 FQGTGA, per germline. The CDR3 runs 16 residues. The V gene lost 1 base and the J gene lost 8 bases, with 18 bases spanning the gap.

V is TRBV9 and J is TRBJ1-2; D is ambiguous. Trimming removed 3 bases from V and 11 bases from J, with 8 bases in between. CDR1 and CDR2 (germline): SGDLS, YYNGEE. The CDR3 contains 10 residues. CDR3 in DNA: TGTGCCAGCAGCGGAGGGTTTTACACCTTC. Translation: CASSGGFYTF.

The chain has TRBV5-1 and TRBJ2-1, with TRBD2 matching 11 bases. This CDR3 has 15 residues. With V trimmed by 0 bases and J by 6 bases, 2 bases remained unmatched. Per germline, CDR1 SGHRS and CDR2 YFSETQ. The CDR3 region is CASSLGTSGSNEQFF. The CDR3 bases are TGCGCCAGCAGCTTGGGCACTAGCGGGAGCAATGAGCAGTTCTTC. The full variable domain, rest sourced from reference TRBV5-1 and TRBJ2-1, is KAGVTQTPRYLIKTRGQQVTLSCSPISGHRSVSWYQQTPGQGLQFLFEYFSETQRNKGNFPGRFSGRQFSNSRSEMNVSTLELGDSALYLCASSLGTSGSNEQFFGPGTRLTVL.

The V gene is TRBV5-6, the J gene TRBJ2-7; perhaps TRBD2 as D (5 bases). V was cut by 2 bases and J by 6 bases, with 21 bases left in between. Germline CDR1 is SGHDT and CDR2 is YYEEEE. The CDR3 runs 16 residues. DNA for the CDR3: TGTGCCAGCAGCTTTCCTAGTGCTAGGACTGAGCTCGAGCAGTACTTC. Translated: CASSFPSARTELEQYF.

The rearrangement links TRBV4-3 to TRBJ1-6, with a tentative D call TRBD1 (5 bases). This CDR3 region has 19 residues. CDR1 and CDR2 from the germline V gene are LGHNA and YSLEER. V shed 4 bases and J shed 7 bases, with 26 bases lying between them. CDR3 loop: CASSPARDPKLERNSPLHF. CDR3 DNA sequence: TGCGCCAGCAGCCCCGCCCGGGACCCCAAACTCGAGAGGAATTCACCCCTCCACTTT.

This clone was observed a few times. The chain recombines TRBV10-3 with TRBJ1-5; D gene uncertain. Deletions cut 0 bases from V and 4 bases from J, with 4 bases between. In germline, CDR1 is ENHRY, CDR2 SYGVKD. This CDR3 spans 13 amino acids. The CDR3 here is CAISESSNQPQHF. The DNA for the CDR3 is TGTGCCATCAGTGAGTCGAGTAATCAGCCCCAGCATTTT.

The rearrangement links TRBV30 to TRBJ1-2; D may be TRBD1 (5 bases). The CDR3 is 11 amino acids. Germline-derived CDR1 and CDR2 are GTSNPN and SVGIG (reference sequence). Trimming stripped 5 bases from V and 2 bases from J, with 6 bases between. The CDR3 nucleotides are TGTGCCTGGGGGACCAACTATGGCTACACCTTC. Encoded protein: CAWGTNYGYTF. The full variable domain, with the rest looked up from reference TRBV30 and TRBJ1-2, is SQTIHQWPATLVQPVGSPLSLECTVEGTSNPNLYWYRQAAGRGLQLLFYSVGIGQISSEVPQNLSASRPQDRQFILSSKKLLLSDSGFYLCAWGTNYGYTFGSGTRLTVV.

V gene TRBV30 combines with J gene TRBJ1-1; D uncertain. The CDR3 consists of 11 residues. V lost 0 bases, J lost 5 bases, and 4 bases lay in between. In germline, CDR1 is GTSNPN, CDR2 SVGIG (reference sequence). CDR3 sequence reads: CAWSVHTEAFF. The CDR3 DNA reads TGTGCCTGGAGTGTACATACTGAAGCTTTCTTT.

This clone was observed a single time. The V gene is TRBV6-5, the J gene TRBJ1-1; possible D gene TRBD1, 6 bases. Trimming took off 7 bases at V and 4 bases at J, with 16 bases between the two ends. Looked up from germline, CDR1 is MNHEY and CDR2 is SVGAGI. This CDR3 has 14 amino acids. The CDR3 DNA is TGTGCCAGCAACCTAAATTTACAGGGCACTGAAGCTTTCTTT. This sequence encodes CASNLNLQGTEAFF.

The chain carries TRBV4-1 and TRBJ2-1, with TRBD1 identical over 9 bases. The V gene end was trimmed by 5 bases and the J gene end by 10 bases; junction bases not matched to a gene: 12. This CDR3 has 15 residues. CDR1 is MGHRA and CDR2 is YSYEKL in the germline V gene. The DNA of the CDR3 is TGCGCCAGCAGCTCGCCGGGACAGGGTCGTCGGGAGCAGTTCTTC. Encoded protein: CASSSPGQGRREQFF.

V is TRBV21-1 and J is TRBJ2-1; TRBD2, as called in the table, went unchecked against the DNA. TRBV21-1 is a recognized pseudogene. The CDR3 spans 16 residues. This CDR3 is CASSKEVRGGDNEQFF. CDR3 in DNA: TGTGCCAGCAGCAAAGAGGTCCGGGGGGGAGACAATGAGCAGTTCTTC.

This sequence joins TRBV6-5 and TRBJ1-4, with a weak D call TRBD1 (5 bases). CDR1 is MNHEY and CDR2 is SVGAGI in the germline V gene. The CDR3 is 14 residues long. Deletions cut 6 bases from V and 8 bases from J, with 16 bases between. The CDR3 spells CASREGLAPEKLFF. The CDR3 DNA is TGTGCCAGCAGGGAGGGGTTGGCCCCCGAAAAACTGTTTTTT.

This clone was picked up a small number of times. The chain couples TRBV2 to TRBJ2-2; TRBD1 agrees at 7 bases. V gave up 10 bases and J gave up 2 bases; unmatched junction bases: 7. Germline lookup yields CDR1 SNHLY and CDR2 FYNNEI. The CDR3 has 14 residues. The CDR3 here is CATSGQTNTGELFF. DNA of the CDR3: TGTGCCACCTCGGGACAGACTAACACCGGGGAGCTGTTTTTT. The whole variable domain, remainder taken from reference TRBV2 and TRBJ2-2, is EPEVTQTPSHQVTQMGQEVILRCVPISNHLYFYWYRQILGQKVEFLVSFYNNEISEKSEIFDDQFSVERPDGSNFTLKIRSTKLEDSAMYFCATSGQTNTGELFFGEGSRLTVL.

The genes are TRBV27 and TRBJ1-5; D might be TRBD1 (5 bases). CDR3 length equals 16 residues. Germline V gives CDR1 MNHEY, CDR2 SMNVEV (reference sequence). The V end was cut by 3 bases, the J end by 2 bases, with 14 bases between. The CDR3, as DNA: TGTGCCAGCAGTTTCCAGGGAGGGGACGGCAATCAGCCCCAGCATTTT. Its protein is CASSFQGGDGNQPQHF.

This clone was detected a few times. V is TRBV15 and J is TRBJ2-7; 8 bases map to TRBD1. The germline CDR1 and CDR2 sequences are LNHNV and YYDKDF (reference sequence). This CDR3 has 14 residues. Unmatched junction bases numbered 3, after V lost 0 bases and J lost 5 bases. The CDR3 protein is CATSRDRGRDEQYF. In DNA form, the CDR3 reads TGTGCCACCAGCAGAGACAGGGGGCGAGACGAGCAGTACTTC. Filled out from reference TRBV15 and TRBJ2-7, the complete variable domain reads DAMVIQNPRYQVTQFGKPVTLSCSQTLNHNVMYWYQQKSSQAPKLLFHYYDKDFNNEADTPDNFQSRRPNTSFCFLDIRSPGLGDTAMYLCATSRDRGRDEQYFGPGTRLTVT.

The gene calls are TRBV29-1 and TRBJ1-2; the match to TRBD1 covers 7 bases. This CDR3 contains 13 residues. Germline V gives CDR1 SQVTM, CDR2 ANQGSEA. The trim removed 7 bases at V and 2 bases at J, leaving 7 bases unmatched. The CDR3 sequence is CSGTTGVNYGYTF. For the CDR3, the DNA is TGCAGCGGTACTACAGGGGTCAACTATGGCTACACCTTC.

This CDR3 reads CASGRRANNEQFF. The CDR3 bases are TGTGCCAGCGGAAGGAGGGCTAACAATGAGCAGTTCTTC. This sequence joins TRBV27 and TRBJ2-1; D possibly corresponds to TRBD2 (6 bases). Trimming took off 8 bases at V and 5 bases at J, with 13 bases between the two ends. The CDR3 covers 13 residues. Germline-derived CDR1 and CDR2 are MNHEY and SMNVEV (reference sequence).

This clone was recorded a few times. The genes are TRBV6-5 and TRBJ1-2; no clear D. CDR3 length: 13 residues. Germline CDR1 is MNHEY and CDR2 is SVGAGI. Trimming removed 7 bases from V and 6 bases from J, with 15 bases in between. Here the CDR3 DNA reads TGTGCCAGCATGGGGTTCGGGCAGGATGGCTACACCTTC. Translation: CASMGFGQDGYTF.